The TCR beta chain under discussion was sequenced for a study of OX40 agonist ivuxolimab in advanced cancers. The CDR3 runs to 14 residues. V shed 4 bases and J shed 0 bases, with 7 bases lying between them. CDR1 and CDR2 from the germline V gene are SGHNT and YENEEA. Some clones are missing from TCRdb's copy, which holds only in-frame ones; the method was immunoSEQ multiplex PCR. The sample has under 30,000 clones, approximately 77% seen once. The receptor comes from an adult with an advanced solid tumor such as melanoma, head and neck, liver or kidney cancer. The chain has TRBV11-3 and TRBJ2-1; D gene ambiguous. Source: CD4+ or CD8+ T cells sorted from blood, taken in a trial of the OX40 agonist ivuxolimab. CDR3 residues: CASSSESSYNEQFF. Here the CDR3 DNA reads TGTGCCAGCAGCTCAGAGAGCTCCTACAATGAGCAGTTCTTC.